A selection of T cell receptor beta chains follows, all from one sample in a study of T-cell reconstitution after alpha-beta-depleted transplantation in children. TCRdb reprocessed the PCR reads via MiXCR and lists one record per CDR3 protein. The sample records hundreds of thousands of distinct CDR3 sequences, 10% to 15% being singletons. The material was PBMCs, mostly from graft donor cells, obtained 360 days after TCRalphabeta/CD19-depleted stem cell transplant. These receptors were collected from a male patient younger than 18 who had a stem cell transplant for acute myeloid leukemia, so the T cells may come from the graft donor. Both conserved end residues are part of each CDR3. D genes are given only for firm matches. Part of the rows lack a size; the others show once, few, many or a class for expanded clones.

>TRBJ2-3|TRBD2|many|TRBV27
CASIAFGPSGITDTQYF
TGTGCCAGCATTGCCTTTGGTCCTAGCGGGATCACAGATACGCAGTATTTT
>TRBJ1-6|.|.|TRBV20-1
CATRQDIDNSPLHF
TGCGCCACACGACAGGACATAGATAATTCACCCCTCCACTTT
>TRBJ2-5|TRBD2|.|TRBV27
CASSRGSWETQYF
TGTGCCAGCAGCCGCGGGAGCTGGGAGACCCAGTACTTC
>TRBJ2-2|.|few|TRBV28
CASSLASAGELFF
TGTGCCAGCAGTTTAGCATCGGCCGGGGAGCTGTTTTTT
>TRBJ2-7|TRBD1|few|TRBV5-1
CASSIGTVSYEQYF
TGCGCCAGCAGCATCGGGACAGTCTCCTACGAGCAGTACTTC
>TRBJ2-3|TRBD2|.|TRBV28
CASSLVLAGATDTQYF
TGTGCCAGCAGTTTAGTACTAGCGGGGGCCACAGATACGCAGTATTTT
>TRBJ2-2|.|.|TRBV24-1
CATSDSGKGLFF
TGTGCCACCAGTGATTCGGGGAAGGGGCTGTTTTTT
>TRBJ2-7|.|few|TRBV12-3/TRBV12-4
CASSFYGRTYEQYF
TGTGCCAGCAGTTTTTATGGACGGACCTACGAGCAGTACTTC
>TRBJ2-7|.|many|TRBV20-1
CSASVLAAYEQYF
TGCAGTGCTAGTGTGCTTGCGGCCTACGAGCAGTACTTC
>TRBJ2-1|TRBD2|few|TRBV20-1
CSARDRTSEYNEQFF
TGCAGTGCTAGAGACCGGACTAGCGAGTACAATGAGCAGTTCTTC
>TRBJ2-1|TRBD2|many|TRBV7-2
CASSLSIGRGDEQFF
TGTGCCAGCAGCTTAAGCATAGGTCGGGGGGATGAGCAGTTCTTC
>TRBJ2-2|.|few|TRBV29-1
CSVRVAGELFF
TGCAGCGTGAGAGTAGCCGGGGAGCTGTTTTTT
>TRBJ2-5|.|.|TRBV20-1
CSAEEQGETQYF
TGCAGTGCTGAGGAACAGGGAGAGACCCAGTACTTC
>TRBJ1-5|.|.|TRBV6-5
CASSYGDNNQPQHF
TGTGCCAGCAGTTACGGGGACAACAATCAGCCCCAGCATTTT
>TRBJ2-7|.|few|TRBV7-6
CASSPRPGPPSYEQYF
TGTGCCAGCAGCCCCCGCCCGGGACCTCCATCCTACGAGCAGTACTTC
>TRBJ2-4|.|few|TRBV6-5
CASSYSRGAESIQYF
TGTGCCAGCAGTTACTCGAGGGGAGCCGAGAGCATTCAGTACTTC
>TRBJ2-2|.|many|TRBV14
CASARGGELFF
TGTGCCAGCGCTAGGGGCGGGGAGCTGTTTTTT
>TRBJ2-1|TRBD2|.|TRBV29-1
CSVEGLAGSPLEQFF
TGCAGCGTTGAGGGACTAGCGGGATCTCCCCTTGAGCAGTTCTTC
>TRBJ2-2|.|.|TRBV6-2/TRBV6-3
CASSYGGPGELFF
TGTGCCAGCAGTTACGGGGGTCCCGGGGAGCTGTTTTTT
>TRBJ2-3|.|.|TRBV30
CAWLGMEDTQYF
TGTGCCTGGCTTGGAATGGAAGATACGCAGTATTTT
>TRBJ2-1|.|.|TRBV5-1
CASSPGGGSPYNEQFF
TGCGCCAGCAGCCCCGGAGGAGGGTCCCCCTACAATGAGCAGTTCTTC
>TRBJ2-7|.|.|TRBV7-2
CASSSFKGRHNYEQYF
TGTGCCAGCAGCTCCTTTAAAGGGAGGCATAACTACGAGCAGTACTTC
>TRBJ2-4|.|many|TRBV6-5
CASSYSVLKNIQYF
TGTGCCAGCAGTTACTCGGTCCTCAAAAACATTCAGTACTTC
>TRBJ2-7|TRBD1|.|TRBV18
CASSLLSGTETYEQYF
TGTGCCAGCTCACTACTTTCCGGGACAGAAACCTACGAGCAGTACTTC
>TRBJ2-7|TRBD2|few|TRBV28
CASSFGTSGGWSFGEQYF
TGTGCCAGCAGTTTCGGGACTAGCGGGGGGTGGAGCTTCGGAGAGCAGTACTTC
>TRBJ2-2|.|.|TRBV6-2/TRBV6-3
CASSYSSGRYTGELFF
TGTGCCAGCAGTTACTCCTCCGGACGATACACCGGGGAGCTGTTTTTT
>TRBJ2-2|.|many|TRBV28
CASSYRRTGELFF
TGTGCCAGCAGTTACCGTCGCACCGGGGAGCTGTTTTTT
>TRBJ2-2|TRBD2|.|TRBV24-1
CATEREGLFPNTGELFF
TGTGCCACCGAGCGGGAGGGCCTGTTTCCGAACACCGGGGAGCTGTTTTTT
>TRBJ2-1|TRBD2|.|TRBV9
CASSVVSLAGGRNQQFF
TGTGCCAGCAGCGTAGTATCCCTAGCGGGAGGGCGCAATCAGCAGTTCTTC
>TRBJ2-7|.|many|TRBV20-1
CSARGRGSYEQYF
TGCAGTGCTAGAGGCAGGGGCTCCTACGAGCAGTACTTC
>TRBJ2-7|TRBD2|.|TRBV11-2
CASSFAGGSFYEQYF
TGTGCCAGCAGCTTCGCGGGAGGATCATTCTACGAGCAGTACTTC
>TRBJ2-5|.|.|TRBV19
CASSLHYRAAKETQYF
TGTGCCAGTAGTTTACACTACAGGGCGGCGAAAGAGACCCAGTACTTC
>TRBJ2-2|.|many|TRBV10-3
CAISDRRPGELFF
TGTGCCATCTCTGACCGCCGACCCGGGGAGCTGTTTTTT
>TRBJ2-5|TRBD2|few|TRBV9
CASSLLPGLAGHETQYF
TGTGCCAGCAGCCTCCTTCCGGGACTAGCGGGCCATGAGACCCAGTACTTC
>TRBJ2-7|TRBD2|many|TRBV19
CASSIEGGRRVYF
TGTGCCAGTAGTATCGAGGGAGGGAGAAGAGTCTACTTC
>TRBJ2-1|TRBD2|.|TRBV24-1
CATSDPASGTYNEQFF
TGTGCCACCAGTGATCCCGCTAGCGGTACCTACAATGAGCAGTTCTTC